This TCR beta chain was identified in a study of cytomegalovirus exposure and HLA in healthy donors. Study-wide background: Sequencing of around 200 million T cells in an earlier analysis found 95 million to 120 million unique TCR beta sequences. Study observations and caveats: The study listed under 200 cytomegalovirus-associated TCR beta chains. In a later analysis, TCR beta V- and J-gene trimming showed a link to a missense DCLRE1C variant.

PCR was performed using 60 Vbeta and 13 Jbeta primers. Profiled with immunoSEQ multiplex PCR; TCRdb holds only in-frame clones, not every one. In the table there are around 100,000 clones, 60% to 80% of which are singletons. The CDR3 runs 13 residues. The J segment lost 3 bases and the V segment lost 6 bases, leaving 2 bases of the junction unmatched. The germline CDR1 and CDR2 sequences are MNHEY and SMNVEV (reference sequence). As to this clone: Antigen: not known.

This clonotype originated in a male donor in good health and CMV-seropositive. The chain couples TRBV27 to TRBJ2-7; 10 bases line up with TRBD2. The sequenced sample was PBMCs. CDR3 sequence (DNA): TGTGCCAGCAGCCCTAGCGGGGGCTACGAGCAGTACTTC. This encodes CASSPSGGYEQYF.